A single sample gave rise to the 27 T cell receptor beta chains below, sequenced in a study of blood T cells in healthy people across ages. Through a sample-barcoded 5' primer and a J-beta primer mix, a second PCR was run for roughly 7 to 11 cycles. TCRdb reanalysed the 5' RACE reads using MiXCR and keeps one entry per CDR3 protein. The sample carries 1.5 million to 2 million distinct CDR3 sequences, 28% recorded once. The specimen sequenced was blood. These receptors were obtained from a woman in her thirties in good health.

The V call is TRBV20-1, the J call TRBJ1-2; D is possibly TRBD1 (5 bases). CDR1 is DFQATT, CDR2 SNEGSKA, per germline (reference sequence). The CDR3 is 14 residues long. Trimming took off 1 base at V and 3 bases at J, with 12 bases between the two ends. CDR3 loop: CSARVPGGYYGYTF. The DNA of the CDR3 is TGCAGTGCTAGAGTGCCGGGGGGATACTATGGCTACACCTTC.

This chain uses TRBV12-3 or TRBV12-4 with TRBJ2-5; perhaps D is TRBD1 or TRBD2 (5 bases each). V was clipped by 7 bases and J by 3 bases, with 15 bases between them. This CDR3 is built from 14 residues. This CDR3 is CASTRFEGKETQYF. DNA of the CDR3: TGTGCCAGCACCCGTTTCGAGGGGAAAGAGACCCAGTACTTC.

This clonotype has just a few counts. The V call is TRBV6-1, the J call TRBJ2-5, with TRBD1 identical over 8 bases. The junction had 7 bases not matched to a gene; V was cut back by 6 bases and J by 7 bases. CDR1 is MNHNS and CDR2 is SASEGT in the germline V gene. The length of the CDR3 is 13 residues. The CDR3 DNA is TGTGCCAGCAGCCAGGGGGCGAGCGGGACCCAGTACTTC. Encoded protein: CASSQGASGTQYF.

This clonotype was detected ten times or more. The chain is built from TRBV29-1 and TRBJ1-2, with 11 bases matching TRBD1. Germline V lookup: CDR1 SQVTM, CDR2 ANQGSEA. This CDR3 has 13 residues. Unmatched junction bases numbered 4, after V lost 6 bases and J lost 4 bases. The CDR3 sequence: CSVDRGPGYGYTF. The CDR3 DNA follows: TGCAGCGTGGACAGGGGGCCCGGCTATGGCTACACCTTC.

The chain has TRBV7-3 and TRBJ2-5; 8 nucleotides line up with TRBD1. The DNA matches TRBJ2-7 better at its end, which makes the J call doubtful. CDR1 and CDR2 from the germline V gene are SGHTA and FQGTGA. This CDR3 comprises 15 residues. The CDR3 loop reads CASSSDGQGAYEQYF. The CDR3 bases are TGTGCCAGCAGCTCCGATGGACAGGGCGCCTACGAGCAGTACTTC.

This clonotype was detected only a few times. The chain joins TRBV20-1 to TRBJ2-4; TRBD1 matches at 9 bases. The CDR3 has 14 residues. From germline, CDR1 is DFQATT and CDR2 SNEGSKA (reference sequence). Germline trimming cut 6 bases from V and 6 bases from J; bases unmatched to any gene: 9. This CDR3 reads CSAPRRQGVNIQYF. CDR3 nucleotides: TGCAGTGCCCCACGAAGACAGGGGGTAAACATTCAGTACTTC.

This clonotype has at least ten counts. The CDR3 loop reads CASSLSGASYNEQFF. CDR3 DNA: TGTGCCAGCAGTTTATCGGGGGCGTCCTACAATGAGCAGTTCTTC. The chain joins TRBV12-3 or TRBV12-4 to TRBJ2-1; possibly TRBD1 or TRBD2 for D (6 bases each). With 2 bases removed from V and 1 base from J, the gap between germline ends came to 9 bases. The CDR3 contains 15 residues.

This clonotype has just a few counts. The gene calls are TRBV25-1 and TRBJ2-7; no clear D. The CDR3 is 14 amino acids. V lost 2 bases to trimming and J lost 2 bases, with 10 bases between them. CDR1 and CDR2 (germline): MGHDK, SYGVNS. The CDR3 DNA reads TGTGCCAGCAGTGAAGATCTAGGAACCTACGAGCAGTACTTC. As protein: CASSEDLGTYEQYF.

This chain uses TRBV5-5 with TRBJ2-7; possibly TRBD1 or TRBD2 for D (5 bases each). Deletions cut 2 bases from V and 3 bases from J, with 12 bases between. The germline V gene has CDR1 SGHKS and CDR2 YYEKEE (reference sequence). CDR3 length equals 14 residues. The CDR3 region has the DNA TGTGCCAGCAGCTTCAGGGACCCAAACTACGAGCAGTACTTC. Translation: CASSFRDPNYEQYF.

This clonotype was found once. Here the CDR3 DNA reads TGTGCCAGTAGTATCGCCGGGGGATACTACAATGAGCAGTTCTTC. Encoded protein: CASSIAGGYYNEQFF. This chain joins TRBV19 and TRBJ2-1; D may be TRBD2 (6 bases). Germline V CDR1 and CDR2: LNHDA, SQIVND (reference sequence). The V end was cut by 3 bases, the J end by 3 bases, with 12 bases between. The CDR3 length is 15 residues.

This clonotype occurred many times. The rearrangement uses TRBV9 and TRBJ2-3; tentatively, D is TRBD2 (5 bases). This CDR3 comprises 13 residues. Germline V lookup: CDR1 SGDLS, CDR2 YYNGEE. V gave up 0 bases and J gave up 3 bases, with 5 bases separating them. CDR3 nucleotides: TGTGCCAGCAGCGTAGGCGGGACAGATACGCAGTATTTT. Its protein is CASSVGGTDTQYF.

The chain recombines TRBV10-2 with TRBJ2-6, with D unresolved. This CDR3 contains 12 residues. Trimming left V 7 bases short and J 3 bases short, with 4 bases between. The V gene's germline CDR1 is WSHSY and CDR2 SAAADI. This chain's CDR3 is CASTFGANVLTF. The CDR3 DNA follows: TGCGCCAGCACCTTTGGGGCCAACGTCCTGACTTTC.

The CDR3 protein is CASSQIYTGGSTDTQYF. The CDR3 DNA reads TGCGCCAGCAGCCAAATTTACACTGGAGGGAGCACAGATACGCAGTATTTT. The chain has TRBV5-1 and TRBJ2-3, with D possibly TRBD2 on 6 matching bases. The CDR3 consists of 17 residues. CDR1 and CDR2 from the germline V gene are SGHRS and YFSETQ. The germline V and J ends were trimmed by 4 bases and 0 bases, with 18 bases remaining between them.

There are many counts of this clonotype. This chain's CDR3 is CASSYGLYGYTF. The DNA of the CDR3 is TGTGCCAGCAGCTACGGGTTGTATGGCTACACCTTC. This chain uses TRBV12-3 or TRBV12-4 with TRBJ1-2; no reliable D call. CDR3 length equals 12 residues. V was clipped by 6 bases and J by 5 bases, with 10 bases between them.

CDR3 sequence reads: CASSPTGLAGGISQETQYF. DNA of the CDR3: TGTGCCAGCAGCCCCACGGGACTAGCGGGGGGAATTTCTCAAGAGACCCAGTACTTC. This sequence joins TRBV11-2 and TRBJ2-5, with 15 bases fitting TRBD2. Germline values: CDR1 SGHAT, CDR2 FQNNGV. The CDR3 runs 19 residues. V lost 5 bases and J lost 2; bases outside the gene matches: 12. The variable domain in full, completed from reference TRBV11-2 and TRBJ2-5, reads EAGVAQSPRYKIIEKRQSVAFWCNPISGHATLYWYQQILGQGPKLLIQFQNNGVVDDSQLPKDRFSAERLKGVDSTLKIQPAKLEDSAVYLCASSPTGLAGGISQETQYFGPGTRLLVL.

The CDR3: CASSLRGTGAFTEAFF. DNA of the CDR3: TGTGCCAGCAGCTTGCGGGGGACAGGGGCTTTCACTGAAGCTTTCTTT. V and J are TRBV7-2 and TRBJ1-1; 10 positions agree with TRBD1. Germline CDR1 SGHTA, CDR2 FQGNSA. The CDR3 runs to 16 residues. Trimming removed 3 bases from V and 4 bases from J; junction bases left unmatched: 8.

The chain couples TRBV28 to TRBJ2-5; the match to TRBD2 covers 12 bases. The J call may be wrong; the DNA end is better matched by TRBJ2-7. The germline gives CDR1 MDHEN, CDR2 SYDVKM. The CDR3 contains 15 residues. This CDR3 is CASRPRLAGVIEQYF. CDR3 DNA: TGTGCCAGCAGGCCTAGACTAGCGGGAGTAATCGAGCAGTACTTC.

There are a few counts of this clonotype. The chain joins TRBV20-1 to TRBJ2-4; 10 nucleotides align to TRBD2. CDR1 and CDR2 (germline): DFQATT, SNEGSKA (reference sequence). CDR3 size: 12 residues. Losses at the gene ends were 4 bases for V and 12 bases for J; bases not matched to a gene: 6. The CDR3 DNA follows: TGCAGTGCTACCTTAGCGGGAGGCTCTCAGTACTTC. Translated, it gives CSATLAGGSQYF.

This clonotype showed up just a few times. V and J are TRBV5-1 and TRBJ2-4; possibly TRBD2 for D (6 bases). V was shortened by 5 bases and J by 8 bases, with 14 bases between the two germline ends. The germline V gene has CDR1 SGHRS and CDR2 YFSETQ. The CDR3 contains 13 residues. The CDR3 reads CASRPGPGDIQYF. CDR3 nucleotide sequence: TGCGCCAGCAGGCCAGGGCCGGGGGACATTCAGTACTTC.

This clonotype has at least ten counts. The CDR3 sequence is CASSEQTMAGNEQYF. The CDR3 region has the DNA TGTGCCAGCAGCGAACAAACAATGGCAGGGAACGAGCAGTACTTC. This chain uses TRBV7-2 with TRBJ2-7, with a possible D match to TRBD1 (5 bases). The CDR3 covers 15 residues. V was trimmed by 5 bases and J by 5 bases, leaving 19 bases between them. Germline CDR1 is SGHTA and CDR2 is FQGNSA.

The rearrangement uses TRBV29-1 and TRBJ2-1; no clear D. The CDR3 runs 13 residues. The germline V and J ends were trimmed by 3 bases and 5 bases, with 11 bases remaining between them. Germline loops: CDR1 SQVTM, CDR2 ANQGSEA. In nucleotides, the CDR3 is TGCAGCGTTGATGGGCAGTTTGACAATGAGCAGTTCTTC. The encoded protein is CSVDGQFDNEQFF.

This clonotype appeared many times. This chain links TRBV9 with TRBJ1-2; D unresolved. CDR1 is SGDLS and CDR2 is YYNGEE in the germline V gene. The CDR3 contains 14 residues. Trimming took 0 bases from V and 2 from J, leaving 8 bases between them. This CDR3 is CASSVAEWNYGYTF. Written as DNA, the CDR3 is TGTGCCAGCAGCGTAGCCGAGTGGAACTATGGCTACACCTTC.

This clonotype was seen more than once but under ten times. A read error may explain this, as a much larger clone is one base away. The V gene is TRBV12-3 or TRBV12-4, the J gene TRBJ1-2; D may be TRBD1 (5 bases). The CDR3 contains 12 residues. In DNA, the CDR3 is TGTGCCTGCAGCTCCGGGGGCTATGGCTACACCTTC. It codes for CACSSGGYGYTF.

This clonotype turned up a few times. The chain is built from TRBV12-5 and TRBJ1-2; D unresolved. V lost 4 bases to trimming and J lost 1 base, with 4 bases between them. The CDR3 is 12 residues long. The germline CDR1 and CDR2 sequences are LGHNT and FRNRAP. The CDR3, as DNA: TGTGCTAGTGGTTGGAGTAACTATGGCTACACCTTC. Its translation is CASGWSNYGYTF.

This clonotype turned up a few times. The germline gene is not matched at one end of the junction; a read error may be the cause. The gene calls are TRBV20-1 and TRBJ1-2; 9 bases agree with TRBD1. The germline CDR1 and CDR2 sequences are DFQATT and SNEGSKA (reference sequence). The CDR3 extends over 15 amino acids. CDR3 nucleotides: TGCGGTGCTAGACTGAGTTCGGGACAGGGCTATGGCTACACCTTC. Protein sequence: CGARLSSGQGYGYTF.

Ten or more counts support this clonotype. The J gene is TRBJ2-6, the V gene TRBV9; D is ambiguous. This CDR3 region has 14 residues. Trimming stripped 2 bases from V and 3 bases from J, with 6 bases between. Germline values: CDR1 SGDLS, CDR2 YYNGEE. CDR3 sequence reads: CASSVLSGANVLTF. CDR3 DNA sequence: TGTGCCAGCAGCGTCCTTAGTGGGGCCAACGTCCTGACTTTC. Looking up the rest from reference TRBV9 and TRBJ2-6 gives the full variable domain: DSGVTQTPKHLITATGQRVTLRCSPRSGDLSVYWYQQSLDQGLQFLIQYYNGEERAKGNILERFSAQQFPDLHSELNLSSLELGDSALYFCASSVLSGANVLTFGAGSRLTVL.

The chain couples TRBV11-2 to TRBJ2-7; a possible D gene is TRBD1 (6 bases). With 5 bases removed from V and 4 bases from J, the gap between germline ends came to 21 bases. CDR3 length: 16 residues. Germline loops: CDR1 SGHAT, CDR2 FQNNGV. This CDR3 is CASSQFQGSSSYEQYF. The CDR3 nucleotides read TGTGCCAGCAGCCAATTCCAGGGGTCCTCCTCTTACGAGCAGTACTTC.